The clone carrying this T cell receptor beta chain was detected a few times. Its antigen is as yet unknown. The sample is drawn from a study of CD8 T cells in ankylosing spondylitis. Overall study findings and caveats: A number of the motif variants had already been described in reactive arthritis synovial fluid and blood.

Germline-derived CDR1 and CDR2 are MGHRA and YSYEKL. The J segment lost 8 bases and the V segment lost 4 bases, leaving 8 bases of the junction unmatched. CDR3 size: 16 residues. TCRdb used MiXCR to reprocess the 5' RACE reads, holding one entry per CDR3 protein. This sample carries about 340,000 distinct CDR3 sequences, 20% to 25% of them seen once, and the ten largest clones take under 15%. The specimen was blood, either unsorted or a sorted T cell fraction (not recorded which). The clonotype was recovered from a male donor with ankylosing spondylitis or in good health (not recorded which). The V call is TRBV4-1, the J call TRBJ2-1; TRBD2 agrees at 13 bases. CDR3 bases: TGCGCCAGCAGCCCCCAACTAGCGGGGGGGCGCGATGAGCAGTTCTTC. Encoded protein: CASSPQLAGGRDEQFF.